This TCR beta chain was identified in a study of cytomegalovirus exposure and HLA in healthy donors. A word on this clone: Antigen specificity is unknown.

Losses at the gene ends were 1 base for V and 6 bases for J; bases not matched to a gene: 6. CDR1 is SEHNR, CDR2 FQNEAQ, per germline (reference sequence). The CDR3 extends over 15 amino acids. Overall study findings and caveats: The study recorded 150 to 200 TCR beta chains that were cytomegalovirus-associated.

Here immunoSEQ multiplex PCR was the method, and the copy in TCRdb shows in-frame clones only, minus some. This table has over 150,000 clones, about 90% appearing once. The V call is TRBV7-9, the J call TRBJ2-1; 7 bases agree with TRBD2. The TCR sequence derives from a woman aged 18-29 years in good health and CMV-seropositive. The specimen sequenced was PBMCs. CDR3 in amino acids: CASSLEGGSINEQFF. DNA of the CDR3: TGTGCCAGCAGCTTAGAAGGCGGGAGTATCAATGAGCAGTTCTTC. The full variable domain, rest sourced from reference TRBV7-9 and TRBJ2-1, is DTGVSQNPRHKITKRGQNVTFRCDPISEHNRLYWYRQTLGQGPEFLTYFQNEAQLEKSRLLSDRFSAERPKGSFSTLEIQRTEQGDSAMYLCASSLEGGSINEQFFGPGTRLTVL.